A single sample gave rise to the 19 T cell receptor beta chains below, sequenced in a study of T cell responses to AZD1222 COVID-19 vaccine. Assay: immunoSEQ multiplex PCR; the TCRdb copy retains only in-frame clones and omits some. The data show around 170,000 clones, just over 90% seen once. Sequenced material: peripheral blood, taken on day 0 of AZD1222 vaccination. The origin of the receptors is an adult in good health.

The V gene is TRBV27, the J gene TRBJ2-7; no clear D. V was clipped by 3 bases and J by 0 bases, with 9 bases between them. CDR3 length: 14 amino acids. CDR1 and CDR2 from the germline V gene are MNHEY and SMNVEV (reference sequence). The CDR3 DNA reads as TGTGCCAGCAGTTTTCTTCCAGCCTCCTACGAGCAGTACTTC. This sequence encodes CASSFLPASYEQYF.

This chain joins TRBV2 and TRBJ1-2; D is unresolved. The CDR3 is made up of 11 amino acids. V lost 8 bases and J lost 4, with 8 bases in between. Germline CDR1 and CDR2: SNHLY and FYNNEI. CDR3 nucleotide sequence: TGTGCCAGCTCAAGGGCCTATGGCTACACCTTC. Translating it yields CASSRAYGYTF. The variable domain in full, with the rest retrieved from reference TRBV2 and TRBJ1-2, is EPEVTQTPSHQVTQMGQEVILRCVPISNHLYFYWYRQILGQKVEFLVSFYNNEISEKSEIFDDQFSVERPDGSNFTLKIRSTKLEDSAMYFCASSRAYGYTFGSGTRLTVV.

Points on this clone: Distinct nucleotide sequences in the sample also encode this CDR3. The chain couples TRBV14 to TRBJ2-7; 8 bases line up with TRBD1. V was pared by 1 base and J by 7 bases, with 6 bases of the junction left unmatched. The CDR3 sequence is 14 residues long. Germline V gene sequence: CDR1 SGHDN, CDR2 FVKESK. The CDR3 DNA reads as TGTGCCAGCAGCCAAGTCCAGGGGGCGGGGGAGCAGTACTTC. Residues: CASSQVQGAGEQYF. Full variable domain (rest looked up from reference TRBV14 and TRBJ2-7): EAGVTQFPSHSVIEKGQTVTLRCDPISGHDNLYWYRRVMGKEIKFLLHFVKESKQDESGMPNNRFLAERTGGTYSTLKVQPAELEDSGVYFCASSQVQGAGEQYFGPGTRLTVT.

This clone showed up just once. V is TRBV28 and J is TRBJ2-1; tentative D call: TRBD1 (6 bases). Trimming took off 3 bases at V and 7 bases at J, with 16 bases between the two ends. CDR3 length: 15 amino acids. Per germline, CDR1 MDHEN and CDR2 SYDVKM. CDR3 nucleotides: TGTGCCAGCAGTTTTCCCAGGACAGATCGTAATGAGCAGTTCTTC. Translation: CASSFPRTDRNEQFF.

The genes are TRBV12-3 or TRBV12-4 and TRBJ2-7, with D possibly TRBD1 on 6 matching bases. This CDR3 comprises 13 residues. V gave up 7 bases and J gave up 2 bases, with 12 bases separating them. In nucleotides, the CDR3 is TGTGCCAGCAATCCGGGACACACCTACGAGCAGTACTTC. Its translation is CASNPGHTYEQYF.

The chain carries TRBV28 and TRBJ1-2; perhaps TRBD1 as D (5 bases). The germline V gene has CDR1 MDHEN and CDR2 SYDVKM. V gave up 7 bases and J gave up 4 bases, with 25 bases separating them. The CDR3 is 17 residues long. CDR3 loop: CASNTGASAQFGYGYTF. CDR3 sequence (DNA): TGTGCCAGCAACACCGGGGCGTCGGCGCAATTCGGCTATGGCTACACCTTC.

The chain carries TRBV7-9 and TRBJ1-2; D not certain. CDR1 SEHNR and CDR2 FQNEAQ come from the germline V gene (reference sequence). Trimming shortened V by 2 bases and J by 4 bases, and 5 bases separated the two germline ends. CDR3 length: 12 residues. CDR3 bases: TGTGCCAGCAGCTTATCGGGCTATGGCTACACCTTC. It is translated as CASSLSGYGYTF. The whole variable domain, remainder taken from reference TRBV7-9 and TRBJ1-2, is DTGVSQNPRHKITKRGQNVTFRCDPISEHNRLYWYRQTLGQGPEFLTYFQNEAQLEKSRLLSDRFSAERPKGSFSTLEIQRTEQGDSAMYLCASSLSGYGYTFGSGTRLTVV.

The chain uses TRBV2 and TRBJ1-2; no clear D gene. This CDR3 is 13 amino acids long. The germline V and J ends were trimmed by 11 bases and 4 bases, with 17 bases remaining between them. CDR1 SNHLY and CDR2 FYNNEI come from the germline V gene. CDR3 sequence: CALHIGLLYGYTF. CDR3 bases: TGTGCCCTACACATTGGATTACTCTATGGCTACACCTTC.

The CDR3 region has the DNA TGCGCCAGCAGCGTAAACGGACAGTCTTATGGCTACACCTTC. Translated: CASSVNGQSYGYTF. The rearrangement uses TRBV5-1 and TRBJ1-2, with a possible D match to TRBD1 (6 bases). This CDR3 is built from 14 residues. Trimming removed 4 bases at V and 5 bases at J, with 15 bases between. Germline V gene lookup returns CDR1 SGHRS and CDR2 YFSETQ. The variable domain in full, with the rest retrieved from reference TRBV5-1 and TRBJ1-2, is KAGVTQTPRYLIKTRGQQVTLSCSPISGHRSVSWYQQTPGQGLQFLFEYFSETQRNKGNFPGRFSGRQFSNSRSEMNVSTLELGDSALYLCASSVNGQSYGYTFGSGTRLTVV.

This sequence joins TRBV27 and TRBJ1-2; D unresolved. The germline V gene has CDR1 MNHEY and CDR2 SMNVEV (reference sequence). The CDR3 sequence is 11 residues long. Trimming took off 8 bases at V and 2 bases at J, with 6 bases between the two ends. The CDR3 DNA is TGTGCCAGCGGCCTAAACTATGGCTACACCTTC. Translation gives CASGLNYGYTF.

The table lists this clone with a count of one. The J gene is TRBJ2-5, the V gene TRBV5-6; perhaps D is TRBD1 or TRBD2 (5 bases each). The CDR3 covers 16 residues. Germline V CDR1 and CDR2: SGHDT, YYEEEE. V lost 0 bases to trimming and J lost 4 bases, with 16 bases between them. The CDR3 reads CASSLAGPRMGETQYF. The CDR3 DNA reads as TGTGCCAGCAGCTTGGCGGGGCCCCGAATGGGAGAGACCCAGTACTTC.

J is TRBJ2-3 and V is TRBV10-1; maybe TRBD2 (5 bases). Germline-derived CDR1 and CDR2 are WNHNN and SYGVQD (reference sequence). The CDR3 sequence is 13 residues long. V lost 5 bases and J 5 bases, leaving 11 bases between the germline ends. The CDR3 DNA sequence: TGCGCCAGCAGTCTCGTTGCGGGAGATACGCAGTATTTT. Translating it yields CASSLVAGDTQYF.

The V gene is TRBV7-2, the J gene TRBJ2-5; 11 positions match TRBD2. CDR1 SGHTA and CDR2 FQGNSA come from the germline V gene. The CDR3 is 15 residues long. The ends lost 6 bases at V and 0 bases at J; junction bases unmatched: 3. The CDR3 protein is CASRRLAGYQETQYF. The DNA for the CDR3 is TGTGCCAGCAGGCGACTAGCGGGGTACCAAGAGACCCAGTACTTC.

The chain has TRBV13 and TRBJ2-3; D is possibly TRBD2 (6 bases). Germline loops: CDR1 PRHDT, CDR2 FYEKMQ (reference sequence). V lost 5 bases to trimming and J lost 1 base, with 10 bases between them. CDR3 length: 14 amino acids. The CDR3 bases are TGTGCCAGCAGCCTACGCGGGGGCACAGATACGCAGTATTTT. Amino acids: CASSLRGGTDTQYF.

This rearrangement joins TRBV6-5 to TRBJ2-7; D tentatively fits TRBD1 or TRBD2 (7 bases each). Germline V gene sequence: CDR1 MNHEY, CDR2 SVGAGI. CDR3 length: 15 residues. V was clipped by 5 bases and J by 1 base, with 15 bases between them. The CDR3 DNA sequence: TGTGCCAGCAGTAAACAGGGGAGGGGGTCCTACGAGCAGTACTTC. Encoded protein: CASSKQGRGSYEQYF.

J is TRBJ2-7 and V is TRBV7-6; weak D call: TRBD1 (5 bases). Germline V CDR1 and CDR2: SGHVS, FNYEAQ. This CDR3 is built from 14 residues. Trimming pared 6 bases from V and 5 bases from J, leaving 17 bases between. The CDR3 nucleotides are TGTGCCAGCAGACCCACAGGTTGGACGAACGAGCAGTACTTC. Translating it yields CASRPTGWTNEQYF.

J is TRBJ2-5 and V is TRBV6-1; no definite D call. Germline lookup yields CDR1 MNHNS and CDR2 SASEGT. V lost 3 bases to trimming and J lost 2 bases, with 13 bases between them. The CDR3 contains 15 residues. The CDR3 nucleotides read TGTGCCAGCAGTGAGGGCTTTCGGAAACAAGAGACCCAGTACTTC. Amino acids: CASSEGFRKQETQYF.

The chain has TRBV6-2 or TRBV6-3 and TRBJ2-5, with 8 nucleotides matching TRBD2. Per the germline V gene, CDR1 is MNHEY and CDR2 is SVGEGT. V trimming: 2 bases; J trimming: 4 bases; junction bases outside the gene matches: 15. There are 18 residues in the CDR3. CDR3 DNA: TGTGCCAGCAGTTACGGCCTCCTGTCGGGGGGGACCCGAGAGACCCAGTACTTC. Translating it yields CASSYGLLSGGTRETQYF.

The chain recombines TRBV14 with TRBJ1-1; D ambiguous. From germline, CDR1 is SGHDN and CDR2 FVKESK. V was pared by 3 bases and J by 1 base, with 12 bases between. The CDR3 covers 15 residues. CDR3 bases: TGTGCCAGCAGCCATTTCGTGGCGGCGAACACTGAAGCTTTCTTT. Amino acids: CASSHFVAANTEAFF.